The present T cell receptor (beta chain) was sequenced within a study of shared clonotypes between healthy human individuals. Negatively enriched CD4+ T cells were divided by CD45RA into naive and memory. The repertoire was sequenced with immunoSEQ multiplex PCR; TCRdb's copy has only in-frame clones and lacks some. The sample contains roughly 2 million clones, under 97% of which appear only once. The CDR3 has 15 residues. Germline V lookup: CDR1 MNHNY, CDR2 SVGAGI (reference sequence). Trimming removed 6 bases from V and 1 base from J; junction bases left unmatched: 9. The source material was naive CD4+ T cells sorted from blood. Described subset: CD45RA+ positively selected. The TCR was taken from a man between 18 and 29 years old in good health. The chain employs TRBV6-6 and TRBJ2-7; TRBD2 aligns across 7 bases. CDR3 protein: CASRNGAGLSYEQYF. CDR3 DNA: TGTGCCAGCAGGAACGGAGCGGGATTATCCTACGAGCAGTACTTC.